This is a list of T cell receptor beta chains from one sample in a study of blood T cell repertoires in COVID-19. Produced via immunoSEQ multiplex PCR; TCRdb's table is partial and in-frame only. The top ten clones hold approximately 3.1% of a sample with over 90,000 clones, 87% of them seen once. The specimen sequenced was peripheral blood. These receptors were collected from a man aged 50-59 years in a cohort sampled during active COVID-19. CDR3s include the opening cysteine and the closing phenylalanine or tryptophan. A D gene is named only where the DNA matches it firmly. The listing skips clone size in some rows; elsewhere it reads once, few, many or a size class.

>-|-|TRBV5-1|TRBJ2-3
CASTAGVRDFTDTQYF
TGCGCCAGTACCGCCGGTGTGCGGGACTTCACAGATACGCAGTATTTT
>few|-|TRBV11-3|TRBJ2-3
CASSSRTDATDTQYF
TGTGCCAGCAGCTCCCGGACAGACGCCACAGATACGCAGTATTTT
>once|TRBD1|TRBV10-3|TRBJ2-3
CATQGVAGGIDTQYF
TGTGCCACCCAGGGGGTGGCAGGGGGAATAGATACGCAGTATTTT
>-|TRBD2|TRBV29-1|TRBJ2-1
CSVGGVGGETYNEQFF
TGCAGCGTTGGTGGGGTGGGAGGGGAGACCTACAATGAGCAGTTCTTC
>-|-|TRBV7-8|TRBJ2-1
CASSSTGLTRNEQFF
TGTGCCAGCAGCTCGACAGGCTTGACGCGCAATGAGCAGTTCTTC
>-|-|TRBV1|TRBJ1-4
CTSEGQGAMKRSNEKLFF
TGCACCAGCGAGGGACAGGGGGCGATGAAAAGATCTAATGAAAAACTGTTTTTT
>few|-|TRBV5-6|TRBJ2-5
CASSLGTWETQYF
TGTGCCAGCAGCCTCGGGACTTGGGAGACCCAGTACTTC
>-|-|TRBV6-1|TRBJ1-2
CASSEEEVGYYGYTF
TGTGCCAGCAGTGAAGAGGAGGTGGGGTACTATGGCTACACCTTC
>-|TRBD1|TRBV7-9|TRBJ2-4
CASSLGGGQGTDIQYF
TGTGCCAGCAGCTTAGGGGGCGGACAGGGGACCGACATTCAGTACTTC
>-|-|TRBV10-2|TRBJ1-1
CASSGTAGAEAFF
TGCGCCAGCAGCGGGACGGCGGGAGCTGAAGCTTTCTTT
>-|TRBD2|TRBV27|TRBJ2-1
CASSSGLAGFEQFF
TGTGCCAGCAGTTCCGGACTAGCGGGGTTTGAGCAGTTCTTC
>-|-|TRBV29-1|TRBJ1-2
CSVETTWSYGYTF
TGCAGCGTTGAAACTACCTGGAGCTATGGCTACACCTTC
>-|TRBD1|TRBV6-2/TRBV6-3|TRBJ1-5
CASSYTTGTGGINQPQHF
TGTGCCAGCAGTTACACAACCGGGACAGGGGGTATCAATCAGCCCCAGCATTTT
>-|TRBD1|TRBV6-6|TRBJ1-5
CASQTGVAGQPQHF
TGTGCCAGCCAGACAGGGGTTGCGGGGCAGCCCCAGCATTTT
>-|-|TRBV5-1|TRBJ1-5
CASRAQDGGNQPQHF
TGCGCCAGCAGAGCCCAGGACGGGGGCAATCAGCCCCAGCATTTT
>many|TRBD2|TRBV7-9|TRBJ2-1
CASSSTPGLAGGGYNEQFF
TGTGCCAGCAGCTCGACCCCTGGACTAGCGGGGGGAGGTTACAATGAGCAGTTCTTC
>-|-|TRBV19|TRBJ1-5
CASTPNSNQPQHF
TGTGCCAGTACCCCCAATAGCAATCAGCCCCAGCATTTT
>-|-|TRBV18|TRBJ1-4
CASSPSMDYEKLFF
TGTGCCAGCTCACCATCCATGGACTATGAAAAACTGTTTTTT
>-|TRBD1|TRBV19|TRBJ2-1
CASSTRDRERVYNEQFF
TGTGCCAGTAGTACCCGGGACAGGGAAAGAGTCTACAATGAGCAGTTCTTC
>-|-|TRBV3-1/TRBV3-2|TRBJ1-2
CASSQRTMGGGYTF
TGTGCCAGCAGCCAAAGAACCATGGGGGGAGGCTACACCTTC
>-|TRBD2|TRBV5-1|TRBJ2-3
CASSPGRGDHTDTQYF
TGCGCCAGCAGCCCAGGGCGGGGGGACCACACAGATACGCAGTATTTT
>-|TRBD1|TRBV18|TRBJ2-1
CASSPGQVASNEQFF
TGTGCCAGCTCACCGGGACAGGTAGCGTCCAATGAGCAGTTCTTC
>-|TRBD1|TRBV6-7|TRBJ1-1
CASSLQGMNTEAFF
TGTGCCAGCAGTTTACAGGGGATGAACACTGAAGCTTTCTTT
>-|TRBD1|TRBV12-3/TRBV12-4|TRBJ1-2
CASREQGSYGYTF
TGTGCCAGCAGGGAACAGGGGTCTTATGGCTACACCTTC
>once|-|TRBV6-5|TRBJ1-1
CASSYSRNTEAFF
TGTGCCAGCAGTTACTCGCGCAACACTGAAGCTTTCTTT
>-|-|TRBV7-2|TRBJ1-1
CASSPLDEAFF
TGTGCCAGCAGTCCCCTAGATGAAGCTTTCTTT
>-|-|TRBV7-9|TRBJ1-1
CASSSPGNEAFF
TGTGCCAGCAGCTCCCCGGGGAATGAAGCTTTCTTT
>-|-|TRBV19|TRBJ1-1
CASSRDPGGFTEAFF
TGTGCCAGTAGTAGGGACCCCGGGGGGTTCACTGAAGCTTTCTTT
>-|TRBD1|TRBV6-4|TRBJ1-2
CASSEVTGGQYGYTF
TGTGCCAGCAGTGAGGTGACAGGGGGACAATATGGCTACACCTTC